The table lists the clone carrying this T cell receptor (beta chain) with a few counts. Different DNA sequences within this sample yield the same CDR3. The sample's treatment: oral pan-JAK inhibitor, 5-10 mg twice daily. As the sequencing template, cDNA was produced by extracting RNA and reverse transcribing it. Assay: immunoSEQ multiplex PCR; the TCRdb copy retains only in-frame clones and omits some. The profile shows 90,000 to 150,000 clones, about half of them singletons. Per the germline V gene, CDR1 is SQVTM and CDR2 is ANQGSEA. The CDR3 covers 13 residues. V lost 4 bases, J lost 3 bases, and 10 bases lay in between. This sample stems from a study of CD8+ T cells in alopecia areata.

V usage is TRBV29-1 and J usage is TRBJ1-5; possibly TRBD1 for D (6 bases). Sequencing was performed on CD4+ T cells sorted from blood, taken at week 4, from a patient treated with tofacitinib. The clonotype was recovered from a human donor with alopecia areata. The chain's CDR3 is CSVARGNNQPQHF. The CDR3 bases are TGCAGCGTTGCCAGGGGAAACAATCAGCCCCAGCATTTT.